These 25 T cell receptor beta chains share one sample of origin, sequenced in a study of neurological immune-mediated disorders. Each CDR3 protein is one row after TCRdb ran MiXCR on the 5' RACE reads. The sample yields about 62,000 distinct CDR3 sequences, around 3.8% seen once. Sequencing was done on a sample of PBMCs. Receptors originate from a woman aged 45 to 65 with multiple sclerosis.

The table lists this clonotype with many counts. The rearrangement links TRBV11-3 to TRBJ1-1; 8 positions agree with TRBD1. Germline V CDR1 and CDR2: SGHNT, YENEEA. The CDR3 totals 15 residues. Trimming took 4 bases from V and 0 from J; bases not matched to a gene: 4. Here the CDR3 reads CASSSRQGLNTEAFF. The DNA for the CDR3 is TGTGCCAGCAGCTCTCGACAGGGGTTGAACACTGAAGCTTTCTTT.

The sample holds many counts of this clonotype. The CDR3, as DNA: TGTGCCAGCAGCTTAGGCAGCCCCCGGGATGAAAAACTGTTTTTT. Amino acids: CASSLGSPRDEKLFF. The chain couples TRBV7-9 to TRBJ1-4; D unresolved. The CDR3 is 15 residues long. Germline V CDR1 and CDR2: SEHNR, FQNEAQ (reference sequence). V lost 1 base and J lost 6, with 12 bases in between. Drawing the rest from reference TRBV7-9 and TRBJ1-4, the complete variable domain is DTGVSQNPRHKITKRGQNVTFRCDPISEHNRLYWYRQTLGQGPEFLTYFQNEAQLEKSRLLSDRFSAERPKGSFSTLEIQRTEQGDSAMYLCASSLGSPRDEKLFFGSGTQLSVL.

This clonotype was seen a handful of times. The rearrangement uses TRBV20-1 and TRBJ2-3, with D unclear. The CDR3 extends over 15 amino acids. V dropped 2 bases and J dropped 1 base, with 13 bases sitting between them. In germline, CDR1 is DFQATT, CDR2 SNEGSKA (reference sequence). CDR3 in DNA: TGCAGTGCTAGAAACTGGGCAGGAGGCACAGATACGCAGTATTTT. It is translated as CSARNWAGGTDTQYF.

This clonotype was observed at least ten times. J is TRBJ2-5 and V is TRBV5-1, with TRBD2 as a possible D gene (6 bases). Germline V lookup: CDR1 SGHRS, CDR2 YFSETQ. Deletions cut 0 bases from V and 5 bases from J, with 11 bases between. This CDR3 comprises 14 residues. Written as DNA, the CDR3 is TGCGCCAGCAGCTTGGGTCAGGCGGGGGAGACCCAGTACTTC. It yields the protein CASSLGQAGETQYF.

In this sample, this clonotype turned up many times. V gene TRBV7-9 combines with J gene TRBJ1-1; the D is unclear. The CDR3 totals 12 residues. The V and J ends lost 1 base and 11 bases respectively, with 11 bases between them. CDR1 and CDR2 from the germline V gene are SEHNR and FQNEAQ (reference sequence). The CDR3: CASSLEGLFAFF. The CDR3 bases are TGTGCCAGCAGCTTAGAGGGCCTTTTCGCTTTCTTT.

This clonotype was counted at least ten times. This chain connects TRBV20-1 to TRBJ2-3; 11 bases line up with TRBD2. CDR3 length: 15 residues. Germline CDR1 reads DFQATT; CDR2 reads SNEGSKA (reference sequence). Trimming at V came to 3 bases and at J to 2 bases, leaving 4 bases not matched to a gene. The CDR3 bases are TGCAGTGCTAGTCTAGCGGGAGGCTTCACAGATACGCAGTATTTT. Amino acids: CSASLAGGFTDTQYF.

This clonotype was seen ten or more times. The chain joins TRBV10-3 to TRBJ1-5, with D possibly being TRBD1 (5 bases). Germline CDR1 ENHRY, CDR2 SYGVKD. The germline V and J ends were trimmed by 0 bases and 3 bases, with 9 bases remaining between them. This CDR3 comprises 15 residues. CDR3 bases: TGTGCCATCAGTGAGTCGCTGGGGCCCAATCAGCCCCAGCATTTT. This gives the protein CAISESLGPNQPQHF.

CDR3 in DNA: TGTGCCAGCAGCTTAGAAGGGAATGGTGAGACCCAGTACTTC. This gives the protein CASSLEGNGETQYF. The chain couples TRBV7-6 to TRBJ2-5, with D unclear. Germline-derived CDR1 and CDR2 are SGHVS and FNYEAQ. Trimming took 1 base from V and 5 from J, leaving 11 bases between them. CDR3 size: 14 residues. The variable domain in full, completed from reference TRBV7-6 and TRBJ2-5, reads GAGVSQSPRYKVTKRGQDVALRCDPISGHVSLYWYRQALGQGPEFLTYFNYEAQQDKSGLPNDRFSAERPEGSISTLTIQRTEQRDSAMYRCASSLEGNGETQYFGPGTRLLVL.

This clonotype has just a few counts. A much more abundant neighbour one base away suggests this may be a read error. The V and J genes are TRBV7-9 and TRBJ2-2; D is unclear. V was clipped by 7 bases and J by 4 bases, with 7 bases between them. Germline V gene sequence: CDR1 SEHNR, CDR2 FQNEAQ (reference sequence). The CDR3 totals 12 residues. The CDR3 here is CASNTGTGELFF. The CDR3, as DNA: TGTGCCAGCAATACCGGCACCGGGGAGCTGTTTTTT.

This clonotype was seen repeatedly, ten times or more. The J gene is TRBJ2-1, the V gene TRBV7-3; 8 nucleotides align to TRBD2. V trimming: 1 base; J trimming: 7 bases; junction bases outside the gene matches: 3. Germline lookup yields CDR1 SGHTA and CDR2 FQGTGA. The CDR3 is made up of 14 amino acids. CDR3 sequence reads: CASSLRTSRNEQFF. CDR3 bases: TGTGCCAGCAGCTTAAGGACTAGCAGGAATGAGCAGTTCTTC.

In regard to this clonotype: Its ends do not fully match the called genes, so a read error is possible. The CDR3 DNA sequence: TGTGCCAGCAGCCAATCCCCAGGAGGGACCCATTACTTC. Protein: CASSQSPGGTHYF. The chain couples TRBV14 to TRBJ2-5; tentatively, D is TRBD2 (6 bases). Germline assignment: CDR1 SGHDN and CDR2 FVKESK. The CDR3 is made up of 13 amino acids.

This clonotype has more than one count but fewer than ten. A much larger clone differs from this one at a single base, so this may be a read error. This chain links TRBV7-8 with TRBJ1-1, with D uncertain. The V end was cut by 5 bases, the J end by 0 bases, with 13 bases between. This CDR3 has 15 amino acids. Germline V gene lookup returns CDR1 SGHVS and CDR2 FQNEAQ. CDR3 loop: CASSTLGKMNTEAFF. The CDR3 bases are TGTGCCAGCAGCACGCTGGGAAAGATGAACACTGAAGCTTTCTTT.

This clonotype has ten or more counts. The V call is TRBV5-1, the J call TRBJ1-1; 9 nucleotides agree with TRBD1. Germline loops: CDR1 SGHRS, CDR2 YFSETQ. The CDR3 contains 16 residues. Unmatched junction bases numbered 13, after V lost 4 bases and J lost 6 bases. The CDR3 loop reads CASSLGTGFMGAEAFF. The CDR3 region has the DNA TGCGCCAGCAGCCTGGGGACAGGGTTTATGGGGGCTGAAGCTTTCTTT. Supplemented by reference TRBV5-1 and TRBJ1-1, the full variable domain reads KAGVTQTPRYLIKTRGQQVTLSCSPISGHRSVSWYQQTPGQGLQFLFEYFSETQRNKGNFPGRFSGRQFSNSRSEMNVSTLELGDSALYLCASSLGTGFMGAEAFFGQGTRLTVV.

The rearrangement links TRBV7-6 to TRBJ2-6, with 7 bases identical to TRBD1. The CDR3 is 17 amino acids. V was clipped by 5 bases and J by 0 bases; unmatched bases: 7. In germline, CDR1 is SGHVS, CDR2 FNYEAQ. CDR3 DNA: TGTGCCAGCAGCGCTATGACAGGGAGCTCTGGGGCCAACGTCCTGACTTTC. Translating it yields CASSAMTGSSGANVLTF.

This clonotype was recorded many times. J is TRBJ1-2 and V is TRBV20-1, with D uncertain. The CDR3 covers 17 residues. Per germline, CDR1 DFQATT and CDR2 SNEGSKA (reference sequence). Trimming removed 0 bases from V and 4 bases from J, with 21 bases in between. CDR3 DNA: TGCAGTGCTAGAGATGTTCTCAGTCTAGACGGGATCTATGGCTACACCTTC. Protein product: CSARDVLSLDGIYGYTF.

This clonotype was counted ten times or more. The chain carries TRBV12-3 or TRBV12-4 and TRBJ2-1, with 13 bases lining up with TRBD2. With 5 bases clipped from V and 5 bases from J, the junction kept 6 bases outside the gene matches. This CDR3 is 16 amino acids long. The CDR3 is CASSPGTSGVNNEQFF. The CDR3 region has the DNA TGTGCCAGCAGTCCTGGGACTAGCGGGGTAAACAATGAGCAGTTCTTC.

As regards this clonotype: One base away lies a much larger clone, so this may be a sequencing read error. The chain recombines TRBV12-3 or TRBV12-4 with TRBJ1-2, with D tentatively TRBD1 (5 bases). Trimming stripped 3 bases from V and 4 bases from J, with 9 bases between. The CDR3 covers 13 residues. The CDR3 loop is CASSLWGLYGYTF. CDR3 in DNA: TGTGCCAGCAGTTTGTGGGGACTCTATGGCTACACCTTC.

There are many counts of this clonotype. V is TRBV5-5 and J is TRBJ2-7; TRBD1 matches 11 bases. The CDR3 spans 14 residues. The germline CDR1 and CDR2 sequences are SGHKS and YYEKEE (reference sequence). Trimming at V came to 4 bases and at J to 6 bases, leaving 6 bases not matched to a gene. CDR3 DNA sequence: TGTGCCAGCAGCGTCCGGGACAGGGGGTTCGAGCAGTACTTC. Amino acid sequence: CASSVRDRGFEQYF.

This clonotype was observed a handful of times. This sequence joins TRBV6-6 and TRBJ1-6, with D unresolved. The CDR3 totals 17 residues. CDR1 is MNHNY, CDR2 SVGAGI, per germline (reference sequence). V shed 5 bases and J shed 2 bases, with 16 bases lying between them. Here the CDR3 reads CASSIHRTGPYNSPLHF. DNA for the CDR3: TGTGCCAGCAGTATCCATCGGACGGGTCCCTATAATTCACCCCTCCACTTT.

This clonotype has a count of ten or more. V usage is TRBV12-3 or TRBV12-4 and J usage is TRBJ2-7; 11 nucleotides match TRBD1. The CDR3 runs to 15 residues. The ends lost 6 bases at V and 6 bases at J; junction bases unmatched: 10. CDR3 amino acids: CASSFLGQGAREQYF. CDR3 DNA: TGTGCCAGCAGCTTTCTTGGACAGGGGGCCCGCGAGCAGTACTTC.

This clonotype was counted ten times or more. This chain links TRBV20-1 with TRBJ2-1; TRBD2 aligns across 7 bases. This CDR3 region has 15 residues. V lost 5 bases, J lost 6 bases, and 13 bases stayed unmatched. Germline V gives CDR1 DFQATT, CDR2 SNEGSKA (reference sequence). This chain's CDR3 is CSALPTRESFNEQFF. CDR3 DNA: TGCAGTGCTCTCCCGACGCGGGAGTCGTTCAATGAGCAGTTCTTC.

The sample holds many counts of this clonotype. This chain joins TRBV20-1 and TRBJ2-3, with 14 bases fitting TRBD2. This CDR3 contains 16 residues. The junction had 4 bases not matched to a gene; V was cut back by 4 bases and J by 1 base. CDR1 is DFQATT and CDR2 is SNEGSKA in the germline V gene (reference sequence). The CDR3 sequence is CSAKAGLAGGTDTQYF. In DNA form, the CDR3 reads TGCAGTGCTAAAGCGGGACTAGCGGGAGGCACAGATACGCAGTATTTT.

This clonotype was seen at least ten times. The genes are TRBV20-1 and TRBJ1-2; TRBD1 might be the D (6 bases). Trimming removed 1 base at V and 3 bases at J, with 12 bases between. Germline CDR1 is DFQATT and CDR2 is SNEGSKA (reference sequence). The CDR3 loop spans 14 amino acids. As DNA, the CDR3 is TGCAGTGCTAGAGCCATGGACAGCTACTATGGCTACACCTTC. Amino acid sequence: CSARAMDSYYGYTF.

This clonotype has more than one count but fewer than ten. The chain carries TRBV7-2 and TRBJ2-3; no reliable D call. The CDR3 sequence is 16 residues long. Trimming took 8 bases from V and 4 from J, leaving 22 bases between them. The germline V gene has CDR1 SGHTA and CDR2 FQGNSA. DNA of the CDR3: TGTGCCAGCGGGATCAGTTCTAGAGCAAGTTCAGATACGCAGTATTTT. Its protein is CASGISSRASSDTQYF.

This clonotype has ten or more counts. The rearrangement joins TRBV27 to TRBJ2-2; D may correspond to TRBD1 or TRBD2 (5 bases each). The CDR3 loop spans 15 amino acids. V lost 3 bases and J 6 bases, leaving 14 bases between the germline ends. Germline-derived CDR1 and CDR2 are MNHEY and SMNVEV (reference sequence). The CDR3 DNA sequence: TGTGCCAGCAGTTTTAGAGGGGACGGTGCCGGGGAGCTGTTTTTT. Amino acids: CASSFRGDGAGELFF.